The rows below give T cell receptor beta chains drawn from one sample of a study of shared clonotypes between healthy human individuals. Generated by immunoSEQ multiplex PCR, the TCRdb table keeps only in-frame clones and is missing some. Of more than 1 million clones in the sample, around 78% were seen once. Sequenced input: memory CD4+ T cells from PBMCs. The receptor set was obtained from a man between 18 and 35 years old in good health. Some clones in this sample may be carry-over from other donors' samples. Each CDR3 is given with its conserved first and last residue. D genes are given only for firm matches. The size of a clone is reported for some rows only, either as once, few or many, or as a class for expanded clones.

clone size,CDR3 length,J gene,D gene,V gene,CDR3 DNA,CDR3 protein
.,16,TRBJ1-1,TRBD1,TRBV28,TGTGCCAGCAGTTTACTTCCGGGACAGGGAACCACTGAAGCTTTCTTT,CASSLLPGQGTTEAFF
.,15,TRBJ2-7,TRBD2,TRBV23-1,TGCGCCAGCGCCGAGCGGCGGGAGGGCTCCTACGAGCAGTACTTC,CASAERREGSYEQYF
.,14,TRBJ2-1,.,TRBV7-2,TGTGCCAGCAGCTTAGCGGGAGGGGGAAATGAGCAGTTCTTC,CASSLAGGGNEQFF
.,20,TRBJ2-2,TRBD2,TRBV10-1,TGCGCCAGCAGTGGAAGGCAGATCCTAACTAGCGGGAGGGGGAGCCGGGGAGCTGTTTTT,CASSGRQILTSGRGSRGAVF
.,12,TRBJ2-7,TRBD1,TRBV2,TGTGCCAGCACCCCGACAGGGCCCGAGCAGTACTTC,CASTPTGPEQYF
.,15,TRBJ2-1,TRBD1,TRBV28,TGTGCCAGCAGGCCTACTCAGGGGGCCTACAATGAGCAGTTCTTC,CASRPTQGAYNEQFF
.,15,TRBJ2-7,.,TRBV7-2,TGTGCCAGCAGCTTAGATAGCGGTAGCTCCTACGAGCAGTACTTC,CASSLDSGSSYEQYF
.,17,TRBJ2-7,TRBD2,TRBV5-5,TGTGCCAGCAGCTTGTCTTACGGGACTAGAAGGTCCTACGAGCAGTACTTC,CASSLSYGTRRSYEQYF
.,15,TRBJ2-2,.,TRBV5-1,TGCGCCAGCAGCTTGGGGGCAGTAAACACCGGGGAGCTGTTTTTT,CASSLGAVNTGELFF
.,16,TRBJ2-7,TRBD2,TRBV29-1,TGCAGCGTTGGGGGAGGGATAGCCCCGAGCTCCTACGAGCAGTACTTC,CSVGGGIAPSSYEQYF
.,13,TRBJ1-2,.,TRBV7-9,TGTGCCAGCAGCTACGACCCTAACTATGGCTACACCTTC,CASSYDPNYGYTF
.,12,TRBJ1-1,.,TRBV5-1,TGCGCCAGCAGCTTACCCCAGGGGCCAGCTTTCTTT,CASSLPQGPAFF
.,13,TRBJ2-5,.,TRBV6-1,TGTGCCAGCAGTGAAGCGGGGCGGTTGGCCCAGTACTTC,CASSEAGRLAQYF
.,14,TRBJ2-2,TRBD1,TRBV7-2,TGTGCCAGCAGCGGAGGGACAGGGCCCGGGGAGCTGTTTTTT,CASSGGTGPGELFF
.,14,TRBJ2-7,TRBD1,TRBV6-6,TGTGCCAGCACCCAGGGACAGGGCAGGGGCGAGCAGTACTTC,CASTQGQGRGEQYF
.,14,TRBJ2-7,TRBD2,TRBV7-3,TGTGCCAGCAGCCCAGGGACTAGTAGTTCCGAGCAGTACTTC,CASSPGTSSSEQYF
.,15,TRBJ2-3,TRBD2,TRBV30,TGTGCCTGGAGAGCACTTAGCGGGAGGGCCAATACGCAGTATTTT,CAWRALSGRANTQYF
.,16,TRBJ2-1,.,TRBV7-2,TGTGCCAGCACCGCTTTTGGAGGTTCCCCGTACAATGAGCAGTTCTTC,CASTAFGGSPYNEQFF
once,14,TRBJ2-1,TRBD2,TRBV5-1,TGCGCCAGCCATAGCGGGAGGGATTCGAGTGAGCAGTTCTTC,CASHSGRDSSEQFF
.,16,TRBJ2-2,.,TRBV11-3,TGTGCCAGCAGCTTACGCTTACGAAGGGAACCCGGGGAGCTGTTTTTT,CASSLRLRREPGELFF
.,18,TRBJ2-7,TRBD2,TRBV30,TGTGCCTGGAGGAGGACTTTAGCGGGAGGTTTAGGAGGGATCGAGCAGTACTTC,CAWRRTLAGGLGGIEQYF
.,17,TRBJ2-5,.,TRBV5-1,TGCGCCAGCAGCTTGGGAGCCGGGGAGGCGCCAGGGGAGACCCAGTACTTC,CASSLGAGEAPGETQYF
.,15,TRBJ2-7,.,TRBV6-1,TGTGCCAGCTTCCTGGGCAGGGCCCAATCCTACGAGCAGTACTTC,CASFLGRAQSYEQYF
.,15,TRBJ1-6,.,TRBV9,TGTGCCAGCAGCCAAAACTGGGGATCGGATTCACCCCTCCACTTT,CASSQNWGSDSPLHF
.,13,TRBJ1-2,TRBD1,TRBV6-1,TGTGCCAGCAGTGACAGGGGGGACTATGGCTACACCTTC,CASSDRGDYGYTF
.,16,TRBJ2-3,TRBD2,TRBV7-9,TGTGCCAGCAGCTTCTCCGGGACTAAGATCACAGATACGCAGTATTTT,CASSFSGTKITDTQYF
.,15,TRBJ1-4,.,TRBV5-4,TGTGCCAGCAGCCAAGATTCCGCAACTAATGAAAAACTGTTTTTT,CASSQDSATNEKLFF
.,17,TRBJ2-7,TRBD2,TRBV7-9,TGTGCCAGCAGCCCACGCAACTGGCGGGAGGGCCTGTACGAGCAGTACTTC,CASSPRNWREGLYEQYF
.,11,TRBJ2-1,.,TRBV6-5,TGTGCCAGCACCCAGGGCGATGAGCAGTTCTTC,CASTQGDEQFF
.,11,TRBJ2-2,.,TRBV2,TGTGCCAGCAAGAGGCAGGGAGACCTGTTTTTT,CASKRQGDLFF
few,16,TRBJ1-2,.,TRBV9,TGTGCCAGCACACGAACCCCTCGTAGGGGGGACTATGGCTACACCTTC,CASTRTPRRGDYGYTF
.,18,TRBJ2-7,TRBD1,TRBV9,TGTGCCAGCAGTAGGGGACAGGGGGCCTCTCTACTACTAAGCGAGCAGTACTTC,CASSRGQGASLLLSEQYF
.,13,TRBJ2-2,.,TRBV11-3,TGTGCCAGCAGCCCTCATTCGGCCGGGGAGCTGTTTTTT,CASSPHSAGELFF
.,13,TRBJ1-5,.,TRBV2,TGTGCCAGCAGCCTTGAGGGCAGTCAGCCCCAGCATTTT,CASSLEGSQPQHF
.,15,TRBJ2-1,TRBD2,TRBV10-3,TGTGCCATCAGCGCCTACGGAGGACTAGAAGATGAGCAGTTCTTC,CAISAYGGLEDEQFF
.,14,TRBJ2-7,.,TRBV9,TGTGCCAGCAGCGTAGAGGGGCCCCCTTACGAGCAGTACTTC,CASSVEGPPYEQYF
.,12,TRBJ1-2,.,TRBV6-5,TGTGCCAGCAGTGTCAACAGGGTGGGCTACACCTTC,CASSVNRVGYTF
.,17,TRBJ1-5,.,TRBV28,TGTGCCAGCAGTTTATGGGGGTTGGCAAATAGCAATCAGCCCCAGCATTTT,CASSLWGLANSNQPQHF
.,10,TRBJ1-2,TRBD1,TRBV20-1,TGCAGTGCTGACAGGGAAGGCTACACCTTC,CSADREGYTF
.,13,TRBJ2-2,.,TRBV7-3,TGTGCCAGCAGCCCCACACCGACCGGGGAGCTGTTTTTT,CASSPTPTGELFF
.,15,TRBJ2-7,TRBD2,TRBV7-6,TGTGCCAGCAGCCTAATCGGACTAGCGGGGTACGAGCAGTACTTC,CASSLIGLAGYEQYF
many,17,TRBJ1-1,.,TRBV13,TGTGCCAGCAGCCCGAGGGGGAACAAGGGTATGAACACTGAAGCTTTCTTT,CASSPRGNKGMNTEAFF
.,18,TRBJ2-4,.,TRBV5-1,TGCGCCAGCAGCTTTGAAGGTGGGAGCGAACTAGCCAAAAACATTCAGTACTTC,CASSFEGGSELAKNIQYF
.,18,TRBJ2-7,.,TRBV7-6,TGTGCCAGCAGCTTACTAGGGGGGAACTCCCAGGTATCGTACGAGCAGTACTTC,CASSLLGGNSQVSYEQYF
.,18,TRBJ2-5,TRBD2,TRBV5-1,TGCGCCAGCAGCTCAGGACTAGCGGGAGGGCCGGGGAGGGAGACCCAGTACTTC,CASSSGLAGGPGRETQYF
.,16,TRBJ2-3,TRBD2,TRBV6-1,TGTGCCAGCAGTGACCGCTCGGGGGGAGGCACAGATACGCAGTATTTT,CASSDRSGGGTDTQYF
.,16,TRBJ2-5,TRBD1,TRBV6-1,TGTGCCAGCAGTGAATACTTGACAGGGCTTAGCGAGACCCAGTACTTC,CASSEYLTGLSETQYF
.,15,TRBJ1-2,.,TRBV28,TGTGCCAGCAGTTCCCAGGGGACCGCGGGGTATGGCTACACCTTC,CASSSQGTAGYGYTF
few,16,TRBJ2-2,TRBD2,TRBV27,TGTGCCAGCAGCCTACGGACTAGCAGAAACACCGGGGAGCTGTTTTTT,CASSLRTSRNTGELFF
few,13,TRBJ1-1,.,TRBV28,TGTGCCAGCAGTTTGACGGGGAACACTGAAGCTTTCTTT,CASSLTGNTEAFF
.,13,TRBJ1-1,.,TRBV4-3,TGCGCCAGCAGCCCACAGAAGGGGTTTGGAGCTTTCTTT,CASSPQKGFGAFF
once,14,TRBJ1-1,TRBD1,TRBV5-1,TGCGCCAGCAGCTTTCGACAGGGGAACACTGAAGCTTTCTTT,CASSFRQGNTEAFF
.,16,TRBJ2-7,TRBD1,TRBV2,TGTGCCAGCAGTGTACAGGGGATGTTAAACTCCTACGAGCAGTACTTC,CASSVQGMLNSYEQYF
once,14,TRBJ2-7,.,TRBV18,TGTGCCAGCTCACCGTCCTTTGGTTCCTACGAGCAGTACTTC,CASSPSFGSYEQYF
once,14,TRBJ1-2,TRBD1,TRBV2,TGTGCCAGCAGGGGGACAGGGGGATATTATGGCTACACCTTC,CASRGTGGYYGYTF
once,15,TRBJ2-7,TRBD2,TRBV7-9,TGTACCAGCAGCTTCAGCGGGGCTGTCTCCTACGAGCAGTACTTC,CTSSFSGAVSYEQYF
few,15,TRBJ1-2,TRBD1,TRBV11-2,TGTGCCAGCAGCCCGATCCGGGACAGCAACTATGGCTACACCTTC,CASSPIRDSNYGYTF
.,16,TRBJ2-3,.,TRBV28,TGTGCCAGCAGTTCCGGTTCCCTGGGGGCCACAGATACGCAGTATTTT,CASSSGSLGATDTQYF
.,12,TRBJ2-3,TRBD1,TRBV30,TGTGCCTGGAGTGAAGGACAGGGGATACAGTATTTT,CAWSEGQGIQYF